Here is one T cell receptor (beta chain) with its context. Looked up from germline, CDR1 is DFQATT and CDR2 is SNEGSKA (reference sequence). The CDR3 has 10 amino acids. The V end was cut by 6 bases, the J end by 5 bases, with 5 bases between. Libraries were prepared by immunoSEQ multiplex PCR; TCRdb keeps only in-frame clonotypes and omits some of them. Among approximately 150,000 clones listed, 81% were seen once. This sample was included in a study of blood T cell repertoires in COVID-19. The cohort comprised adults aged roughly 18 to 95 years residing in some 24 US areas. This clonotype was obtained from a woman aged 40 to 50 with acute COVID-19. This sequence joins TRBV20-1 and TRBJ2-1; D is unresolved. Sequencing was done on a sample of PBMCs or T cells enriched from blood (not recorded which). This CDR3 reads CSAIDNEQFF. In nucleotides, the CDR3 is TGCAGTGCCATAGACAATGAGCAGTTCTTC.